This T cell receptor (beta chain) was captured in a study of OX40 agonist ivuxolimab in advanced cancers. The germline gives CDR1 SGHAT, CDR2 FQNNGV. This CDR3 contains 17 residues. Trimming stripped 5 bases from V and 0 bases from J, with 17 bases between. Sequenced by immunoSEQ multiplex PCR; TCRdb stores in-frame clones only, minus some. The table lists 70,000 to 90,000 clones, more than 85% of them singletons. This clone has more than one count but fewer than ten. This chain uses TRBV11-2 with TRBJ2-1; the D call may be TRBD1 or TRBD2 (6 bases each). This clonotype was obtained from an adult with an advanced solid tumor such as melanoma, head and neck, liver or kidney cancer. Specimen: CD4+ or CD8+ T cells sorted from blood, collected in a trial of the OX40 agonist ivuxolimab. CDR3 loop: CASSPRGAASSYNEQFF. The CDR3 DNA reads TGTGCCAGCAGCCCTAGGGGGGCGGCTAGCTCCTACAATGAGCAGTTCTTC.